A selection of T cell receptor beta chains follows, all from one sample in a study of T-cell memory formation after mild COVID-19. TCRdb independently ran MiXCR on the 5' RACE reads; one entry per CDR3 protein. The sample shows about 110,000 distinct CDR3 sequences, approximately 13% of them seen only once. The sequenced material came from PBMCs or a T cell subset sorted from them (not recorded which). The receptors originated from an adult woman who had mild COVID-19 (a few samples of this study predate the infection). Cell type and time point are not known. CDR3s include the opening cysteine and the closing phenylalanine or tryptophan. D genes are given only for firm matches. A clone size is listed for some rows: how often the clone was seen (once, few, many), or a class if it is expanded.

J gene: TRBJ2-7
D gene: TRBD1
clone size: .
V gene: TRBV4-1
CDR3 DNA: TGCGCCAGCAGCCAGGGGACAGGGGGCTACTACGAGCAGTACTTC
CDR3 protein: CASSQGTGGYYEQYF

J gene: TRBJ2-7
D gene: .
clone size: few
V gene: TRBV13
CDR3 DNA: TGTGCCAGCAGCTCCCCCGGGGTGGACGAGCAGTACTTC
CDR3 protein: CASSSPGVDEQYF

J gene: TRBJ2-1
D gene: TRBD2
clone size: .
V gene: TRBV13
CDR3 DNA: TGTGCCAGCAGCCCTAGCGGGAGGGCCTCGTACAATGAGCAGTTCTTC
CDR3 protein: CASSPSGRASYNEQFF

J gene: TRBJ2-5
D gene: .
clone size: .
V gene: TRBV30
CDR3 DNA: TGTGCCTGGAGTGAGGGCAGCATGCCCCAAGAGACCCAGTACTTC
CDR3 protein: CAWSEGSMPQETQYF

J gene: TRBJ2-7
D gene: TRBD1
clone size: many
V gene: TRBV12-3/TRBV12-4
CDR3 DNA: TGTGCCAGCAGGGACAGGGGTAAAGCGGGTGAAATCTCCTACGAGCAGTACTTC
CDR3 protein: CASRDRGKAGEISYEQYF

J gene: TRBJ2-5
D gene: TRBD2
clone size: .
V gene: TRBV29-1
CDR3 DNA: TGCAGCGTGGGACTAGCGGGAGTAGGGGAGACCCAGTACTTC
CDR3 protein: CSVGLAGVGETQYF

J gene: TRBJ2-1
D gene: .
clone size: few
V gene: TRBV4-1
CDR3 DNA: TGCGCCAGCAGCCCCCCTTATGGAGGGACCGACAATGAGCAGTTCTTC
CDR3 protein: CASSPPYGGTDNEQFF

J gene: TRBJ2-3
D gene: .
clone size: few
V gene: TRBV5-1
CDR3 DNA: TGCGCCAGCAGCTTGGAGGGGGGAGGGCTCCCCGCAGATACGCAGTATTTT
CDR3 protein: CASSLEGGGLPADTQYF

J gene: TRBJ2-3
D gene: TRBD2
clone size: few
V gene: TRBV12-3/TRBV12-4
CDR3 DNA: TGTGCCAGCAGAGTAGCGGGGGGTTCTGCAGATACGCAGTATTTT
CDR3 protein: CASRVAGGSADTQYF

J gene: TRBJ1-2
D gene: .
clone size: few
V gene: TRBV7-9
CDR3 DNA: TGTGCCAGCAGCTTAGTTCTCGGACAAGGTGGCTACACCTTC
CDR3 protein: CASSLVLGQGGYTF

J gene: TRBJ2-5
D gene: TRBD2
clone size: .
V gene: TRBV5-6
CDR3 DNA: TGTGCCAGCAGCTTGGCTAGCGGCCTTCAAGAGACCCAGTACTTC
CDR3 protein: CASSLASGLQETQYF

J gene: TRBJ2-5
D gene: TRBD2
clone size: few
V gene: TRBV3-1
CDR3 DNA: TGTGCCAGCAGCCAGGAGGGGGGAGCGGGAGGTCCCCTCGAGACCCAGTACTTC
CDR3 protein: CASSQEGGAGGPLETQYF

J gene: TRBJ2-7
D gene: TRBD1
clone size: few
V gene: TRBV6-1
CDR3 DNA: TGTGCCAGCAGTGAATCGCGACAGGGGGCCTACGAGCAGTACTTC
CDR3 protein: CASSESRQGAYEQYF

J gene: TRBJ1-2
D gene: TRBD1
clone size: many
V gene: TRBV6-5
CDR3 DNA: TGTGCCAGCAGGGGACAGGGGTTACACTATGGCTACACCTTC
CDR3 protein: CASRGQGLHYGYTF

J gene: TRBJ2-1
D gene: .
clone size: few
V gene: TRBV27
CDR3 DNA: TGTGCCAGCAGTGCGAAAGGGCGCGGGCATCCGTCCTACAATGAGCAGTTCTTC
CDR3 protein: CASSAKGRGHPSYNEQFF

J gene: TRBJ2-1
D gene: .
clone size: .
V gene: TRBV14
CDR3 DNA: TGTGCCAGCAGCGCACGAGCAAGACAGGCCTTTGGGGGTAATGAGCAGTTCTTC
CDR3 protein: CASSARARQAFGGNEQFF

J gene: TRBJ2-7
D gene: TRBD1
clone size: few
V gene: TRBV4-1
CDR3 DNA: TGCGCCAGCAGCTCTCGACAGGGACAGCCCGAGCAGTACTTC
CDR3 protein: CASSSRQGQPEQYF

J gene: TRBJ2-1
D gene: TRBD2
clone size: many
V gene: TRBV20-1
CDR3 DNA: TGCAGTGCTAGAGAGTTGAGACTAGCGGGAACCTATGAGCAGTTCTTC
CDR3 protein: CSARELRLAGTYEQFF

J gene: TRBJ1-1
D gene: .
clone size: .
V gene: TRBV29-1
CDR3 DNA: TGCAGCGTTGAACTTGTGGGGAGTCTGAACACTGAAGCTTTCTTT
CDR3 protein: CSVELVGSLNTEAFF

J gene: TRBJ2-7
D gene: TRBD1
clone size: few
V gene: TRBV20-1
CDR3 DNA: TGCAGTGCTAGAGACCGACTGACAGGGCCCCAGTACGAGCAGTACTTC
CDR3 protein: CSARDRLTGPQYEQYF

J gene: TRBJ2-2
D gene: .
clone size: few
V gene: TRBV5-1
CDR3 DNA: TGCGCCAGCAGTGGGGTCTGGGGGAACACCGGGGAGCTGTTTTTT
CDR3 protein: CASSGVWGNTGELFF

J gene: TRBJ2-5
D gene: TRBD2
clone size: .
V gene: TRBV28
CDR3 DNA: TGTGCCAGCAGTTCGGGGGGGACCCAGTACTTC
CDR3 protein: CASSSGGTQYF

J gene: TRBJ1-4
D gene: .
clone size: few
V gene: TRBV11-2
CDR3 DNA: TGTGCCAGCAGCCCCAGACAGGCCCGTAATGAAAAACTGTTTTTT
CDR3 protein: CASSPRQARNEKLFF

J gene: TRBJ2-7
D gene: TRBD1
clone size: few
V gene: TRBV7-8
CDR3 DNA: TGTGCCAGCAGCCCCACAGGGGATAACGAGCAGTACTTC
CDR3 protein: CASSPTGDNEQYF

J gene: TRBJ2-1
D gene: TRBD2
clone size: few
V gene: TRBV15
CDR3 DNA: TGTGCCACCAGCGGGGGACTAGCGGTCTCCAATGAGCAGTTCTTC
CDR3 protein: CATSGGLAVSNEQFF

J gene: TRBJ1-4
D gene: .
clone size: .
V gene: TRBV6-6
CDR3 DNA: TGTGCCAGCAGCCCTGAAGGTTATAATGAAAAACTGTTTTTT
CDR3 protein: CASSPEGYNEKLFF

J gene: TRBJ2-1
D gene: TRBD2
clone size: .
V gene: TRBV3-1
CDR3 DNA: TGTGCCAGCAGCCACGGGGGGGCCAGTGAGCAGTTCTTC
CDR3 protein: CASSHGGASEQFF

J gene: TRBJ1-2
D gene: .
clone size: few
V gene: TRBV3-1
CDR3 DNA: TGTGCCAGCAGCCAAGTCGGGCAGAACTATGGCTACACCTTC
CDR3 protein: CASSQVGQNYGYTF

J gene: TRBJ2-7
D gene: TRBD2
clone size: .
V gene: TRBV29-1
CDR3 DNA: TGCAGCGTTGGAATTAAAATAGCGGGATTAGGTTACGAGCAGTACTTC
CDR3 protein: CSVGIKIAGLGYEQYF

J gene: TRBJ2-5
D gene: .
clone size: few
V gene: TRBV5-6
CDR3 DNA: TGTGCCAGCAGCAGGGGACAAGAGACCCAGTACTTC
CDR3 protein: CASSRGQETQYF

J gene: TRBJ2-7
D gene: TRBD2
clone size: many
V gene: TRBV20-1
CDR3 DNA: TGCAGTGCGACCCCCCCAGGGCTAGCGGGAATGTCCTACGAGCAGTACTTC
CDR3 protein: CSATPPGLAGMSYEQYF

J gene: TRBJ2-7
D gene: TRBD2
clone size: .
V gene: TRBV13
CDR3 DNA: TGTGCCAGCAGCTTTAGACTAGCCATTGACGAGCAGTACTTC
CDR3 protein: CASSFRLAIDEQYF

J gene: TRBJ2-5
D gene: TRBD2
clone size: few
V gene: TRBV9
CDR3 DNA: TGTGCCAGCAGCTCTAGCGGGGGACAAGAGACCCAGTACTTC
CDR3 protein: CASSSSGGQETQYF

J gene: TRBJ1-5
D gene: TRBD1
clone size: .
V gene: TRBV6-2/TRBV6-3
CDR3 DNA: TGTGCCAGCAGCCGGGACAGTGCATGGGTGCCACAGCATTTT
CDR3 protein: CASSRDSAWVPQHF

J gene: TRBJ2-5
D gene: TRBD2
clone size: few
V gene: TRBV6-6
CDR3 DNA: TGTGCCAGCAGTTTAGCGGGATGGGACCAAGAGACCCAGTACTTC
CDR3 protein: CASSLAGWDQETQYF

J gene: TRBJ2-7
D gene: .
clone size: .
V gene: TRBV11-2
CDR3 DNA: TGTGCCAGCAGCAGTACAGCGGACTACGAGCAGTACTTC
CDR3 protein: CASSSTADYEQYF

J gene: TRBJ1-2
D gene: TRBD1
clone size: few
V gene: TRBV7-9
CDR3 DNA: TGTGCCAGCAGCCTTGACAGGGACCTCTATGGCTACACCTTC
CDR3 protein: CASSLDRDLYGYTF

J gene: TRBJ1-2
D gene: .
clone size: few
V gene: TRBV13
CDR3 DNA: TGTGCCAGCCGGAAGGACAGCTACTATGGCTACACCTTC
CDR3 protein: CASRKDSYYGYTF

J gene: TRBJ2-5
D gene: .
clone size: .
V gene: TRBV14
CDR3 DNA: TGTGCCAGCAGCCAAGATGGAGACCTCCGAAAGACCCAGTACTTC
CDR3 protein: CASSQDGDLRKTQYF

J gene: TRBJ2-2
D gene: TRBD2
clone size: .
V gene: TRBV7-9
CDR3 DNA: TGTGCCAGCAGCTCGACTAGCGGGATCGGGGGCCTTAACACCGGGGAGCTGTTTTTT
CDR3 protein: CASSSTSGIGGLNTGELFF

J gene: TRBJ1-5
D gene: TRBD1
clone size: .
V gene: TRBV30
CDR3 DNA: TGTGCCTGGAGTGTGGGACAGGGGATACAGCCCCAGCATTTT
CDR3 protein: CAWSVGQGIQPQHF

J gene: TRBJ1-1
D gene: .
clone size: few
V gene: TRBV5-1
CDR3 DNA: TGCGCCAGCAGCATCGATAGCGGTGAAGCTTTCTTT
CDR3 protein: CASSIDSGEAFF

J gene: TRBJ1-2
D gene: .
clone size: .
V gene: TRBV6-6
CDR3 DNA: TGTGCCAGCAGTTTCCAGAAGACTCCGGGACATCCTGGCTACACCTTC
CDR3 protein: CASSFQKTPGHPGYTF

J gene: TRBJ1-2
D gene: .
clone size: .
V gene: TRBV5-1
CDR3 DNA: TGCGCCAGCAGCTTGTATAGTGGCGGCGATGGCTACACCTTC
CDR3 protein: CASSLYSGGDGYTF